This TCR beta chain was obtained from a study of control samples from healthy donors and cancer patients. Trimming took 5 bases from V and 0 from J; bases not matched to a gene: 10. This CDR3 is built from 17 residues. Germline loops: CDR1 SGHTA, CDR2 FQGNSA. Data came from immunoSEQ multiplex PCR; TCRdb stores just in-frame clones and leaves some out. The sample carries approximately 92,000 clones, approximately 93% recorded once. This chain joins TRBV7-2 and TRBJ1-2; 9 positions match TRBD1. Sequenced: blood. This receptor was obtained from a woman aged 25 to 39 in good health. The CDR3: CASSAPGQGKANYGYTF. As DNA, the CDR3 is TGTGCCAGCAGCGCACCGGGACAGGGTAAAGCTAACTATGGCTACACCTTC.